This TCR beta chain was identified in a study of neurological immune-mediated disorders (dated by TCRdb to between 2018 and 2021). About the full investigation: Among the approximately 34 multiple sclerosis patients, approximately 30 had relapsing-remitting MS and 3 had secondary progressive MS. Peripheral blood TCR-beta repertoires from HTLV-I-associated myelopathy (HAM/TSP) patients, multiple sclerosis patients and healthy controls were compared by UMI-based sequencing. The roughly 100 TCR-beta libraries covered PBMC samples along with longitudinal samples, technical triplicates, and paired sorted CD4+ and CD8+ T-cell subsets. Longitudinal HAM/TSP and healthy donors had 3 time-points each (about 3-40 month intervals). The cohort was made up of 68 subjects, consisting of 14 HAM/TSP patients, about 34 multiple sclerosis patients and 20 healthy controls.

This specimen's time point label, interpreted: longitudinal time-point 3. Unsorted PBMC libraries were generated from 2 million PBMCs stored in RNAlater at -80 °C until RNA extraction. The multiple sclerosis patients were enrolled in a US clinical protocol that used magnetic resonance imaging to evaluate disease progression. Peripheral blood underwent Ficoll-Hypaque density gradient centrifugation to isolate PBMCs, which were then cryopreserved in liquid nitrogen. Results the study describes overall, beyond this receptor: No identical CDR3 amino acid sequences were shared among expanded clones across subjects, suggesting private TCR-beta repertoires in all groups. TCR clonal expansion was highest in HAM/TSP patients and lowest in MS patients, with MS patients falling below even healthy controls. Repertoires from 18 of 34 MS patients were grouped by phylogenetic analysis into a cluster of related CDR3 sequences, suggesting a possible repertoire-level signature. The MS cluster showed no association with clinical or MRI features, and the authors stated that larger cohorts are needed.

Ten or more counts support this clonotype. There is no known antigen for this receptor. Base qualities are not at hand, and no much larger clone is one base apart. cDNA was synthesized by template-switch 5'RACE using a primer carrying a 10-nucleotide random unique molecular identifier by which each TCR transcript was tagged. Over 180 million TCR-beta sequences, covering 15-18 subjects, were produced in each sequencing run. Total RNA was extracted with the RNeasy kit. Using the KAPA Real-time Library Amplification kit, TCR-beta VDJ regions were amplified with primers for the TCR constant region and the 5'RACE anchor. A first PCR added sample indexes and Illumina adaptors, after which a second PCR increased the library yield. The roughly 650 bp TCR product was size-selected on a 2% E-gel SizeSelection system after Ampure bead purification. Before pooling, libraries had their quality checked on a Bioanalyzer, their concentration measured with Qubit, and their quantity determined with the Kapa Library Quantification kit. Libraries were sequenced paired-end 2 x 150 bp on an Illumina HiSeq 2500. To increase sequence diversity, roughly 24-30% phiX was spiked into each library pool. The authors' pipeline ran thus. The quality-filtered reads were processed with the UMI-based MiGEC pipeline, whose error correction step removed more than 80% of the raw TCR sequences. VDJ genes were aligned to IMGT germline references, and clonotypes were defined by unique CDR3 amino acid sequence plus V-J genes. VDJtools evaluated clonal expansion, Shannon diversity and CDR3 relatedness (CalcPairwiseDistances, ClusterSamples); CLCbio workbench built phylogenetic trees. Using coefficient-of-variation modelling across technical triplicates, the study counted a clone as expanded if it had at least 8 unique UMIs. TCRdb reworked the public reads: Q25 trimming with fastp, MiXCR clone assembly, productive beta chains retained. CDR3 protein sequences are deduplicated, and each keeps its most common genes and DNA. The V and J calls come from TCRdb's annotation, not from the publication. Across this sample there are approximately 85,000 distinct CDR3 sequences, with around 4.7% seen only once. Approximately 5.7% of the sample comes from the top ten.

Sequenced sample: PBMCs. The sequence derives from a woman aged 55-75 years with multiple sclerosis.

The nucleotide sequence reads TGTGCCAGCAGCCAAGACGAACTAGCGGGGGGGCGAGGCGGGGAGCTGTTTTTT. It translates as CASSQDELAGGRGGELFF. This sequence uses TRBV3-1 and TRBJ2-2, with TRBD2 identical over 13 junction bases. Inclusive of the bounding cysteine and phenylalanine, the CDR3 is 18 residues long. Only CDR3 DNA remains: 54 bases, in frame from the first base. V trim: 0 bases; J trim: 7 bases; unmatched bases: 8. As encoded in the germline V gene (reference sequence), CDR1 is LGHDT while CDR2 is YNNKEL.